This T cell receptor beta chain was obtained from a study of blood T cell repertoires in COVID-19. Study overall: The samples span acute and convalescent COVID-19 from the United States, Italy and Spain. In each case, the material was cDNA or gDNA derived from T cells, B-cell-depleted T cells, or PBMCs.

The authors' processing: Amplification with reference gene primers provided the estimates of nucleated cell counts. The repertoire was sequenced with immunoSEQ multiplex PCR; TCRdb's copy has only in-frame clones and lacks some. D and trimming were read from the DNA, whereas the V and J calls and clone size are those reported in that table. The profile covers roughly 250,000 clones, with roughly 84% appearing a single time and just under 1% taken by the ten largest. CDR1 SGDLS and CDR2 YYNGEE come from the germline V gene. This CDR3 is built from 18 residues. The ends lost 4 bases at V and 6 bases at J; junction bases unmatched: 19.

This chain joins TRBV9 and TRBJ2-3, with 8 bases identical to TRBD1. Input material: peripheral blood. The TCR sequence derives from a man aged 35 to 55 with acute or convalescent COVID-19. CDR3 coding DNA: TGTGCCAGCAGCCCCCGTGCGGGACAGGCTATTCCCCTTGATACGCAGTATTTT. It encodes CASSPRAGQAIPLDTQYF.